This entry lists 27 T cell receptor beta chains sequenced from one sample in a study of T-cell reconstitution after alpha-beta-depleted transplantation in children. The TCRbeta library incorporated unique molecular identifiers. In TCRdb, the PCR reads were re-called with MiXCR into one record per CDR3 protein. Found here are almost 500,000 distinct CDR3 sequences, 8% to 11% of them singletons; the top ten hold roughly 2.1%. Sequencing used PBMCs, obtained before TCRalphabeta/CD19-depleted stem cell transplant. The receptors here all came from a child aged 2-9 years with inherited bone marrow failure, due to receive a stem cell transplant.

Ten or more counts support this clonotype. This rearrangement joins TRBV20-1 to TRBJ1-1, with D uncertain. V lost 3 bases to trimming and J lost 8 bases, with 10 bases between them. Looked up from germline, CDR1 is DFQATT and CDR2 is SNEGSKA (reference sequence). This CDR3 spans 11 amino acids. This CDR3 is CSARLGGEAFF. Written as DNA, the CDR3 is TGCAGTGCTAGGTTGGGTGGAGAAGCTTTCTTT.

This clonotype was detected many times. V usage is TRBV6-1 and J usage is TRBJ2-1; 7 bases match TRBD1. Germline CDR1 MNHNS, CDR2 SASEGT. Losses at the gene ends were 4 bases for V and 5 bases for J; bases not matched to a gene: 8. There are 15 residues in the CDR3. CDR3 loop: CASSVDRARNNEQFF. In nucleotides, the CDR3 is TGTGCCAGCAGTGTAGACAGGGCCCGAAACAATGAGCAGTTCTTC.

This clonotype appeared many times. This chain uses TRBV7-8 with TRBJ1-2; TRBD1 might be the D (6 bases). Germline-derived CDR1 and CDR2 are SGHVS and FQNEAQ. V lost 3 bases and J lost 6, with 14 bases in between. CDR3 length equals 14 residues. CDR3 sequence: CASSLTAGANGYTF. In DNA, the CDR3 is TGTGCCAGCAGCTTGACTGCGGGGGCAAATGGCTACACCTTC.

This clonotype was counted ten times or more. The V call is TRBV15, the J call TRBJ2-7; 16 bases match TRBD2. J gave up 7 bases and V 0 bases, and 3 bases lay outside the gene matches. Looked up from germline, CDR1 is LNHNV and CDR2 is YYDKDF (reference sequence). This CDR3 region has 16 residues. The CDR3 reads CATSRDGTSGRGEQYF. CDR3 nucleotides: TGTGCCACCAGCAGAGATGGGACTAGCGGGAGGGGGGAGCAGTACTTC.

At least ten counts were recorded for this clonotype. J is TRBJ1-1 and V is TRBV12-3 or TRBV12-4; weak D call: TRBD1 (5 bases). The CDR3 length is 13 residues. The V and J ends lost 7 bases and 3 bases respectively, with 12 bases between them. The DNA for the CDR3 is TGTGCCAGCACCCTGGGGGGGTACACTGAAGCTTTCTTT. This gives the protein CASTLGGYTEAFF.

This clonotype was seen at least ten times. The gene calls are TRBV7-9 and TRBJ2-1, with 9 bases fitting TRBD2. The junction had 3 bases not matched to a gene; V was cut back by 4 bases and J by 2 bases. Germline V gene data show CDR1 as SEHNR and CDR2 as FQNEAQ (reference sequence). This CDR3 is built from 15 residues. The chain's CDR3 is CASSSRGGPYNEQFF. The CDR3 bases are TGTGCCAGCAGCTCGCGGGGGGGGCCCTACAATGAGCAGTTCTTC.

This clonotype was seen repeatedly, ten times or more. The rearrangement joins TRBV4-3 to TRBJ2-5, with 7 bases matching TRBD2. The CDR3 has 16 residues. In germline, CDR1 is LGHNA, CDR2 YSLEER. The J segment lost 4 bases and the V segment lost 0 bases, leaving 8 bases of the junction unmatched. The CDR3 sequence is CASSQENWRELETQYF. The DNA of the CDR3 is TGCGCCAGCAGCCAAGAAAATTGGCGGGAGCTAGAGACCCAGTACTTC.

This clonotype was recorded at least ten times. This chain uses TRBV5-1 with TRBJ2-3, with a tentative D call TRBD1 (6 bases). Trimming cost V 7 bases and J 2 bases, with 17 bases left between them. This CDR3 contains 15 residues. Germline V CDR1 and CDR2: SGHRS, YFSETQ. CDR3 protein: CASQLGDTFTDTQYF. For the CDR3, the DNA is TGCGCCAGCCAGCTAGGGGACACTTTCACAGATACGCAGTATTTT.

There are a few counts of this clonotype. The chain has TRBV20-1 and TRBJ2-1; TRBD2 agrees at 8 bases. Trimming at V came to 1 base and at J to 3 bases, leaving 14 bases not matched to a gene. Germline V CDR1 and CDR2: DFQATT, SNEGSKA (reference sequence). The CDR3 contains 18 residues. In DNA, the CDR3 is TGCAGTGCTAGAGCTGAAGCGGGAGAGTGGGGACTCTACAATGAGCAGTTCTTC. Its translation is CSARAEAGEWGLYNEQFF.

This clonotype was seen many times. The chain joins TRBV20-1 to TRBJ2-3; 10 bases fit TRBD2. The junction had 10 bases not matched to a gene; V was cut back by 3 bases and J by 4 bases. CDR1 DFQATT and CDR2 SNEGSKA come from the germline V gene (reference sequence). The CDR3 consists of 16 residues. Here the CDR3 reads CSARELAGRGADTQYF. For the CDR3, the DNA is TGCAGTGCTAGGGAACTAGCGGGGAGAGGCGCAGATACGCAGTATTTT.

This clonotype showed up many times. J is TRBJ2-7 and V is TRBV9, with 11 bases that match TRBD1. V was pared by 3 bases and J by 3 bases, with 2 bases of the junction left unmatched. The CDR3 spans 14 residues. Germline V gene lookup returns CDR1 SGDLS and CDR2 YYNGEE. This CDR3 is CASSAGTGGYEQYF. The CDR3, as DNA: TGTGCCAGCAGCGCCGGGACAGGGGGCTACGAGCAGTACTTC.

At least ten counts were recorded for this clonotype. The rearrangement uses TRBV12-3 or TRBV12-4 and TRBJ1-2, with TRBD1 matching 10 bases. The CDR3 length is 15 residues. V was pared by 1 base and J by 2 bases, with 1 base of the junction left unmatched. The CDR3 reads CASSLVGQGNYGYTF. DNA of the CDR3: TGTGCCAGCAGTTTAGTGGGACAGGGGAACTATGGCTACACCTTC.

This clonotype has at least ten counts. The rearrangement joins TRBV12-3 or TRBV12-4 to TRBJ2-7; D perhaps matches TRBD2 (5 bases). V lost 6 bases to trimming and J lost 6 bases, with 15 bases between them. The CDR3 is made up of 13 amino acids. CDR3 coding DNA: TGTGCCAGCAGCCTCGGCGGGCAACGCGAGCAGTACTTC. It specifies CASSLGGQREQYF.

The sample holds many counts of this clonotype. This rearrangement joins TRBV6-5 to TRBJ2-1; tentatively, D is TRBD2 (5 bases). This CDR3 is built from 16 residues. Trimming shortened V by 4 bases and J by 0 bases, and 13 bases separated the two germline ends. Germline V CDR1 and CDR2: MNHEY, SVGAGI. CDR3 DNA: TGTGCCAGCAGTTTTACGTTTACTAGCTCCTACAATGAGCAGTTCTTC. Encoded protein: CASSFTFTSSYNEQFF.

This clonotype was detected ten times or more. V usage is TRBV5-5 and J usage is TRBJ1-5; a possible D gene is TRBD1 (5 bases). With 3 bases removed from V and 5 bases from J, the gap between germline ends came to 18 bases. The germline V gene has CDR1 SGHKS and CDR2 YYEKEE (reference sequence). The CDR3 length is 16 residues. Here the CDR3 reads CASSYLGREIHQPQHF. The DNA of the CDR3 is TGTGCCAGCAGCTACCTGGGCAGGGAAATCCATCAGCCCCAGCATTTT.

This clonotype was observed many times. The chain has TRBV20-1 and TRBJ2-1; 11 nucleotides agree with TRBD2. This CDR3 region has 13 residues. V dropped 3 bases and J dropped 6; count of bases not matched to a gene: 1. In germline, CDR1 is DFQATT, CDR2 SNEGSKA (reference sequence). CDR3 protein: CSARLAGGNEQFF. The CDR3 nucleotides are TGCAGTGCTAGGCTAGCGGGAGGCAATGAGCAGTTCTTC.

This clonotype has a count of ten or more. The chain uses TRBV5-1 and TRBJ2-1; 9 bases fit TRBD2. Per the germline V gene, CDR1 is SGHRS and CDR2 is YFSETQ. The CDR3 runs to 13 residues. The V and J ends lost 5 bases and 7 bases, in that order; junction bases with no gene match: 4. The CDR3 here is CASSRSGRNEQFF. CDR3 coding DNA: TGCGCCAGCAGTCGTAGCGGGAGAAATGAGCAGTTCTTC.

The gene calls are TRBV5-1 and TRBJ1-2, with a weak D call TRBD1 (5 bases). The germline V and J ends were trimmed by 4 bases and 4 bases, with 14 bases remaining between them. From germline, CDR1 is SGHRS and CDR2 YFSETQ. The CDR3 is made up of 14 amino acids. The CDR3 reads CASSATRQGYGYTF. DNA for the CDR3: TGCGCCAGCAGCGCCACCAGGCAGGGCTATGGCTACACCTTC.

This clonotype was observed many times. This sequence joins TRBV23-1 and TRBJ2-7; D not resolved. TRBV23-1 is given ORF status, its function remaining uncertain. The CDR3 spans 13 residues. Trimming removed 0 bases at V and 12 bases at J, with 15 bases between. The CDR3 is CASSQSSRVGPYF. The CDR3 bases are TGCGCCAGCAGTCAATCGAGTAGGGTGGGCCCGTACTTC.

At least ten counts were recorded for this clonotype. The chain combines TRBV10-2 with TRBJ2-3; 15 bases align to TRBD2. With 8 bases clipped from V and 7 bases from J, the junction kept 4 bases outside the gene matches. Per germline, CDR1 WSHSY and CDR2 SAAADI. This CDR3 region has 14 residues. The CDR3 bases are TGCGCCAGCGGGACTAGCGGGAGGTCATATACGCAGTATTTT. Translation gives CASGTSGRSYTQYF.

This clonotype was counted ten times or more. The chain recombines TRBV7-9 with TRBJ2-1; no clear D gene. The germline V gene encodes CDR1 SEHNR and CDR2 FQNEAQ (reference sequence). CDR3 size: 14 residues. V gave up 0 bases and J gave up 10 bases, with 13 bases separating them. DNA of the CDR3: TGTGCCAGCAGCTTAGCGATAGTAATTGGGGAGCAGTTCTTC. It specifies CASSLAIVIGEQFF. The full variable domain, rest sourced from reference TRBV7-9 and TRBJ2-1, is DTGVSQNPRHKITKRGQNVTFRCDPISEHNRLYWYRQTLGQGPEFLTYFQNEAQLEKSRLLSDRFSAERPKGSFSTLEIQRTEQGDSAMYLCASSLAIVIGEQFFGPGTRLTVL.

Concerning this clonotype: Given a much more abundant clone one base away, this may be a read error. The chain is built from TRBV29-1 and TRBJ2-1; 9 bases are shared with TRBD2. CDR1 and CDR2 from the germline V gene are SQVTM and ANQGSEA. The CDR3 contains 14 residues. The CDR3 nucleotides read TGCATCGCGATAGGACTAGCGTATTACAATGAGCAGTTCTTC. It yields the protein CIAIGLAYYNEQFF.

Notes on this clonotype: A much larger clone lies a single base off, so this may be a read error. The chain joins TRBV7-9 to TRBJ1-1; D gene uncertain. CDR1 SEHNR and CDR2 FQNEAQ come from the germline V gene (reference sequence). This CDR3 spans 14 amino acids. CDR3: CASTEADLNTEPFF. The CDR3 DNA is TGTGCCAGCACGGAGGCAGACTTGAACACTGAACCTTTCTTT. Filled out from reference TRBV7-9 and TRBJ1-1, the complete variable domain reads DTGVSQNPRHKITKRGQNVTFRCDPISEHNRLYWYRQTLGQGPEFLTYFQNEAQLEKSRLLSDRFSAERPKGSFSTLEIQRTEQGDSAMYLCASTEADLNTEPFFGQGTRLTVV.

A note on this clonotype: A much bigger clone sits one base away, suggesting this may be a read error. DNA for the CDR3: TGTGCCAGCTCGTCCCAAGACTACGACCAGTACTTC. It is translated as CASSSQDYDQYF. This rearrangement joins TRBV18 to TRBJ2-7; a possible D gene is TRBD2 (5 bases). Germline V gene data show CDR1 as KGHSH and CDR2 as LQKENI. The CDR3 spans 12 residues.

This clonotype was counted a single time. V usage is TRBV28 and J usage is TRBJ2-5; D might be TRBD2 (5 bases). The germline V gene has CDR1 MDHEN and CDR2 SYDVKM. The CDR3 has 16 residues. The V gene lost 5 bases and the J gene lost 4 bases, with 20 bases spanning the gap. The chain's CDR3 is CASSMRAGPAGETQYF. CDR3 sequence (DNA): TGTGCCAGCAGTATGAGGGCGGGCCCGGCTGGAGAGACCCAGTACTTC.

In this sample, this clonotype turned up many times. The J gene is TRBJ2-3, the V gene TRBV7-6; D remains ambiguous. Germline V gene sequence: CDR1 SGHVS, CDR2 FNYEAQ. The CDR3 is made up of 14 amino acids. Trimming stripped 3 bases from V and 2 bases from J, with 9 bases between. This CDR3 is CASSLLFATDTQYF. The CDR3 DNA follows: TGTGCCAGCAGCTTGTTGTTTGCCACAGATACGCAGTATTTT. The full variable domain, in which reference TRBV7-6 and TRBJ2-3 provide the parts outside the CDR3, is GAGVSQSPRYKVTKRGQDVALRCDPISGHVSLYWYRQALGQGPEFLTYFNYEAQQDKSGLPNDRFSAERPEGSISTLTIQRTEQRDSAMYRCASSLLFATDTQYFGPGTRLTVL.

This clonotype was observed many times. CDR3 loop: CASSLVWPSSYEQYF. The CDR3 DNA reads as TGTGCCAGCAGTTTGGTTTGGCCCAGCTCCTACGAGCAGTACTTC. This chain connects TRBV28 to TRBJ2-7; D gene ambiguous. The V and J ends lost 3 bases and 0 bases respectively, with 12 bases between them. Germline-derived CDR1 and CDR2 are MDHEN and SYDVKM. The CDR3 contains 15 residues.